One sample yielded the 30 T cell receptor beta chains listed below, sequenced in a study of post-analysis software for immune sequencing data. The library was made from cDNA and included unique molecular identifiers. One entry per CDR3 protein, called by TCRdb with MiXCR from the PCR reads. The table shows 550,000 to 700,000 distinct CDR3 sequences, with about 44% occurring only once. Study-level results: Controls showed lower frequencies than patients for a few TRBV segments, and TRBV5-6, TRBV5-1 and TRBV20-1 were among these.

Antigens of these TCRs are unknown. Sample: blood. The receptors come from a girl under 18 with multiple sclerosis.

CDR3 loop: CASSLSWTAEAFF. DNA of the CDR3: TGTGCCAGCAGTTTATCGTGGACAGCTGAAGCTTTCTTT. The chain carries TRBV27 and TRBJ1-1; tentative D call: TRBD1 (6 bases). The CDR3 contains 13 residues. CDR1 is MNHEY, CDR2 SMNVEV, per germline (reference sequence). Deletions cut 0 bases from V and 6 bases from J, with 8 bases between.

This chain joins TRBV20-1 and TRBJ1-5; D not resolved. The germline V and J ends were trimmed by 5 bases and 1 base, with 9 bases remaining between them. From germline, CDR1 is DFQATT and CDR2 SNEGSKA (reference sequence). The CDR3 covers 13 residues. The CDR3 DNA is TGCAGTGCTGTCGGAGAGAGCAATCAGCCCCAGCATTTT. It codes for CSAVGESNQPQHF.

The chain uses TRBV10-3 and TRBJ1-2; possibly TRBD1 for D (6 bases). Germline V gene data show CDR1 as ENHRY and CDR2 as SYGVKD. The CDR3 is made up of 12 amino acids. The germline V and J ends were trimmed by 7 bases and 8 bases, with 14 bases remaining between them. This CDR3 is CAIMDRPVGYTF. The CDR3 region has the DNA TGTGCCATCATGGACAGACCCGTGGGCTACACCTTC.

This clonotype was seen only a few times. The chain links TRBV5-1 to TRBJ2-5, with 10 bases fitting TRBD2. V shed 1 base and J 3 bases; nucleotides not matched to a gene: 12. The CDR3 has 18 amino acids. Germline CDR1 is SGHRS and CDR2 is YFSETQ. CDR3 protein: CASSLFVSASGRKETQYF. The CDR3 bases are TGCGCCAGCAGCTTGTTTGTCAGTGCTAGCGGGAGAAAAGAGACCCAGTACTTC.

The chain uses TRBV12-3 or TRBV12-4 and TRBJ2-1; 11 bases fit TRBD1. V lost 5 bases and J lost 5; bases outside the gene matches: 5. This CDR3 is 15 amino acids long. Here the CDR3 reads CASSPRTGGNNEQFF. DNA for the CDR3: TGTGCCAGCAGTCCTCGGACAGGGGGCAACAATGAGCAGTTCTTC.

This chain links TRBV20-1 with TRBJ1-6, with unresolved D. This CDR3 region has 14 residues. V was shortened by 0 bases and J by 10 bases, with 13 bases between the two germline ends. Germline values: CDR1 DFQATT, CDR2 SNEGSKA (reference sequence). CDR3 protein: CSARDIGPGSPLHF. In DNA form, the CDR3 reads TGCAGTGCTAGAGATATAGGTCCCGGGTCACCCCTCCACTTT.

Only a few counts were recorded for this clonotype. The V call is TRBV4-1, the J call TRBJ2-1, with 13 bases lining up with TRBD2. CDR3 size: 16 residues. V gave up 5 bases and J gave up 6 bases; unmatched junction bases: 7. Germline-derived CDR1 and CDR2 are MGHRA and YSYEKL. The CDR3 region has the DNA TGCGCCAGCAGCAAGCCGGGACTAGCGGGGTTCAATGAGCAGTTCTTC. This gives the protein CASSKPGLAGFNEQFF.

The chain recombines TRBV9 with TRBJ2-5; a possible D gene is TRBD2 (7 bases). Looked up from germline, CDR1 is SGDLS and CDR2 is YYNGEE. This CDR3 spans 17 amino acids. Trimming left V 4 bases short and J 3 bases short, with 22 bases between. The CDR3 reads CASSPRGLPSGKETQYF. The CDR3 DNA follows: TGTGCCAGCAGCCCCAGGGGCCTACCTAGCGGAAAAGAGACCCAGTACTTC.

This clonotype was found many times. The gene calls are TRBV12-3 or TRBV12-4 and TRBJ1-2; D remains ambiguous. The CDR3 runs 14 residues. With 6 bases removed from V and 7 bases from J, the gap between germline ends came to 18 bases. The CDR3 DNA follows: TGTGCCAGCAGCCCCGGGAGACAAGTAGGTGGCTACACCTTC. The encoded protein is CASSPGRQVGGYTF.

The V gene is TRBV12-3 or TRBV12-4, the J gene TRBJ1-2; 8 bases agree with TRBD1. The CDR3 runs to 15 residues. J gave up 4 bases and V 6 bases, and 10 bases lay outside the gene matches. The chain's CDR3 is CASSPTGVTPYGYTF. The DNA of the CDR3 is TGTGCCAGCAGCCCGACAGGGGTGACTCCCTATGGCTACACCTTC.

CDR3 sequence reads: CASRGTGSGQPQHF. For the CDR3, the DNA is TGTGCCAGCAGAGGGACAGGGAGCGGTCAGCCCCAGCATTTT. The chain couples TRBV12-3 or TRBV12-4 to TRBJ1-5; 9 nucleotides match TRBD1. V lost 6 bases and J lost 6; bases outside the gene matches: 6. This CDR3 has 14 residues.

This clonotype turned up a few times. The V gene is TRBV4-2, the J gene TRBJ2-7, with TRBD1 matching 8 bases. V lost 2 bases, J lost 0 bases, and 6 bases stayed unmatched. The germline V gene encodes CDR1 LGHNA and CDR2 YNFKEQ. This CDR3 has 16 amino acids. CDR3 coding DNA: TGTGCCAGCAGCCAATCAGGCGGACAGGGCTCCTACGAGCAGTACTTC. This codes for CASSQSGGQGSYEQYF.

The rearrangement uses TRBV7-3 and TRBJ2-3; TRBD1 agrees at 10 bases. The CDR3 runs to 18 residues. CDR1 is SGHTA, CDR2 FQGTGA, per germline. Trimming cost V 1 base and J 4 bases; bases outside gene matches: 11. CDR3 region: CASSLRALDRGMSDTQYF. Here the CDR3 DNA reads TGTGCCAGCAGCTTAAGAGCCTTGGACAGGGGGATGTCAGATACGCAGTATTTT.

This chain connects TRBV12-3 or TRBV12-4 to TRBJ2-7; D possibly corresponds to TRBD1 (5 bases). The CDR3 is made up of 14 amino acids. Trimming removed 2 bases from V and 6 bases from J, with 14 bases in between. The CDR3 here is CASSLMSAGSEQYF. The DNA for the CDR3 is TGTGCCAGCAGTTTAATGAGCGCAGGGTCCGAGCAGTACTTC.

With respect to this clonotype: Mismatch with germline at one junction end may stem from a read error. The genes are TRBV27 and TRBJ2-1; TRBD1 matches at 9 bases. CDR1 is MNHEY and CDR2 is SMNVEV in the germline V gene (reference sequence). The CDR3 runs to 14 residues. The CDR3 DNA reads as TGTGCCAGCAGTTTAGGTGGACAGGGGTATGAGCGGTTCTTC. As protein: CASSLGGQGYERFF.

This sequence joins TRBV20-1 and TRBJ1-1, with a tentative D call TRBD1 (6 bases). In germline, CDR1 is DFQATT, CDR2 SNEGSKA (reference sequence). V lost 0 bases, J lost 3 bases, and 11 bases lay in between. This CDR3 region has 14 residues. The CDR3 is CSARDPGGDTEAFF. Here the CDR3 DNA reads TGCAGTGCTAGAGATCCCGGGGGCGACACTGAAGCTTTCTTT.

This clonotype has only a few counts. The chain uses TRBV6-1 and TRBJ1-1, with D hard to call. With 2 bases removed from V and 1 base from J, the gap between germline ends came to 5 bases. The germline gives CDR1 MNHNS, CDR2 SASEGT. This CDR3 has 13 residues. The CDR3 sequence: CASSERENTEAFF. The CDR3, as DNA: TGTGCCAGCAGTGAACGGGAGAACACTGAAGCTTTCTTT.

This clonotype was detected only a few times. The J gene is TRBJ1-1, the V gene TRBV5-1; D possibly corresponds to TRBD1 (6 bases). Trimming shortened V by 4 bases and J by 5 bases, and 21 bases separated the two germline ends. The CDR3 has 16 residues. Germline CDR1 is SGHRS and CDR2 is YFSETQ. The CDR3 protein is CASSLMVGGKGTEAFF. CDR3 DNA sequence: TGCGCCAGCAGCCTAATGGTCGGGGGCAAGGGTACTGAAGCTTTCTTT.

The chain joins TRBV29-1 to TRBJ1-5, with TRBD1 matching 8 bases. The CDR3 has 14 residues. CDR1 is SQVTM, CDR2 ANQGSEA, per germline. V dropped 5 bases and J dropped 0; count of bases not matched to a gene: 3. CDR3 DNA sequence: TGCAGCGTTCAAGGACAGGGTAGCAATCAGCCCCAGCATTTT. Encoded protein: CSVQGQGSNQPQHF.

The chain couples TRBV20-1 to TRBJ2-5; D gene ambiguous. Trimming shortened V by 0 bases and J by 4 bases, and 9 bases separated the two germline ends. Germline V gives CDR1 DFQATT, CDR2 SNEGSKA (reference sequence). This CDR3 has 13 residues. The CDR3 sequence: CSARDHRAETQYF. CDR3 coding DNA: TGCAGTGCTAGAGATCACCGTGCAGAGACCCAGTACTTC.

On this clonotype: One junction end does not reproduce the germline sequence, and a read error may be involved. V is TRBV6-2 or TRBV6-3 and J is TRBJ2-3; 8 bases fit TRBD2. Germline CDR1 reads MNHEY; CDR2 reads SVGEGT. This CDR3 contains 14 residues. The CDR3 protein is CAGRSGGSTDTQYF. The CDR3 bases are TGTGCCGGCAGGAGCGGGGGATCCACAGATACGCAGTATTTT.

In its sample, this clonotype was seen a few times. The gene calls are TRBV6-4 and TRBJ2-1; D perhaps matches TRBD2 (5 bases). Germline-derived CDR1 and CDR2 are MRHNA and SNTAGT. This CDR3 spans 15 amino acids. Trimming cost V 5 bases and J 4 bases, with 15 bases left between them. The CDR3 DNA reads as TGTGCCAGCAGTCCAAGCGGTTTGACGTACAATGAGCAGTTCTTC. Its protein is CASSPSGLTYNEQFF.

In regard to this clonotype: An end of the junction does not agree with germline; a read error may underlie this. The chain carries TRBV6-5 and TRBJ2-4; D may be TRBD2 (6 bases). TRBJ2-7 explains the end of the DNA better; the J call may be wrong. CDR1 and CDR2 (germline): MNHEY, SVGAGI. The CDR3 consists of 13 residues. CDR3 bases: TGCGCCAGCAGTGGCGTGGAGGGCTACGAGCAGTACTTC. Its translation is CASSGVEGYEQYF.

There are a few counts of this clonotype. This chain links TRBV20-1 with TRBJ2-7, with 8 bases aligning to TRBD1. Germline CDR1 DFQATT, CDR2 SNEGSKA (reference sequence). The CDR3 loop spans 14 amino acids. V was clipped by 2 bases and J by 1 base; unmatched bases: 4. CDR3 in amino acids: CSARPRTGSYEQYF. CDR3 nucleotides: TGCAGTGCTAGACCGCGGACAGGGTCCTACGAGCAGTACTTC.

The chain couples TRBV24-1 to TRBJ2-1; 13 nucleotides line up with TRBD2. The J segment lost 9 bases and the V segment lost 2 bases, leaving 6 bases of the junction unmatched. The germline V gene encodes CDR1 KGHDR and CDR2 SFDVKD. CDR3 size: 16 residues. The CDR3 DNA follows: TGTGCCACCAGTGATTCGGGACTAGCGGGGAAAGGTGAGCAGTTCTTC. It translates to CATSDSGLAGKGEQFF.

This clonotype was seen a single time. The V and J genes are TRBV5-1 and TRBJ2-5; D possibly corresponds to TRBD2 (6 bases). Trimming shortened V by 4 bases and J by 5 bases, and 15 bases separated the two germline ends. CDR3 length: 14 residues. Germline V gives CDR1 SGHRS, CDR2 YFSETQ. In nucleotides, the CDR3 is TGCGCCAGCAGCGTAGGGACTCCGGTTGAGACCCAGTACTTC. Its translation is CASSVGTPVETQYF.

V usage is TRBV29-1 and J usage is TRBJ1-1, with no clear D. CDR1 and CDR2 (germline): SQVTM, ANQGSEA. The ends were cut back, 0 bases at V and 8 bases at J, with 4 bases in the middle. The CDR3 is made up of 10 amino acids. The CDR3 loop reads CSVEDPEAFF. The CDR3 DNA follows: TGCAGCGTTGAAGACCCGGAAGCTTTCTTT.

The chain is built from TRBV5-6 and TRBJ1-1; 8 bases line up with TRBD1. The CDR3 has 13 amino acids. Losses at the gene ends were 9 bases for V and 8 bases for J; bases not matched to a gene: 12. Germline V lookup: CDR1 SGHDT, CDR2 YYEEEE. The CDR3: CATAPYTGGEAFF. In DNA, the CDR3 is TGTGCCACCGCACCCTATACAGGGGGAGAAGCTTTCTTT.

A few counts support this clonotype. The rearrangement uses TRBV7-9 and TRBJ2-7, with 8 bases that match TRBD1. The germline gives CDR1 SEHNR, CDR2 FQNEAQ (reference sequence). Trimming took 6 bases from V and 3 from J; bases not matched to a gene: 7. The CDR3 spans 14 residues. The CDR3: CASRAGGGSYEQYF. The CDR3 bases are TGTGCCAGCAGGGCAGGGGGCGGCAGCTACGAGCAGTACTTC. Variable domain in full (rest from reference TRBV7-9 and TRBJ2-7): DTGVSQNPRHKITKRGQNVTFRCDPISEHNRLYWYRQTLGQGPEFLTYFQNEAQLEKSRLLSDRFSAERPKGSFSTLEIQRTEQGDSAMYLCASRAGGGSYEQYFGPGTRLTVT.

This clonotype showed up just a few times. The chain employs TRBV20-1 and TRBJ2-3; the D call may be TRBD1 or TRBD2 (5 bases each). This CDR3 region has 14 residues. The ends were cut back, 3 bases at V and 2 bases at J, with 12 bases in the middle. The V gene's germline CDR1 is DFQATT and CDR2 SNEGSKA (reference sequence). CDR3 amino acids: CSASNGAYTDTQYF. CDR3 DNA: TGCAGTGCTAGTAACGGGGCCTACACAGATACGCAGTATTTT.